This T cell receptor (beta chain) originates from a study of beta chain features in type 1 diabetes. Study results and limitations: Naive, central memory and Treg TCRB repertoires appeared more alike in patients than in healthy donors. Within each of all four CD4+ subsets, Type 1 diabetes patients had TCRB CDR3s that were moderately but significantly shorter. Type 1 diabetes patients had VDJ junctions that carried fewer insertions and more deletions.

With regard to this clone: Its specificity is not known.

The investigators reverse transcribed all of the isolated RNA, so they sequenced expressed TCRB transcripts. The method was immunoSEQ multiplex PCR; TCRdb's version includes in-frame clones alone and lacks a portion of them. In the table there are 150,000 to 200,000 clones, roughly 60% of which are singletons. Via CD45RO/CCR7/CD25/CD127/CD95/CD27, cells of the CD4+ naive, central memory, regulatory and stem cell-like memory subsets were sorted. V dropped 5 bases and J dropped 7; count of bases not matched to a gene: 9. CDR1 and CDR2 from the germline V gene are SGHTA and FQGNSA. The CDR3 runs 14 residues.

Sequencing input: naive CD4+ T cells from blood. V gene TRBV7-2 combines with J gene TRBJ2-7, with 9 bases identical to TRBD1. The TCR originated in a man aged 30 to 45 with type 1 diabetes. The CDR3 sequence is CASSIQGALEEQYF. The CDR3 DNA reads as TGTGCCAGCAGCATACAGGGGGCGCTCGAAGAGCAGTACTTC. Full variable domain (rest looked up from reference TRBV7-2 and TRBJ2-7): GAGVSQSPSNKVTEKGKDVELRCDPISGHTALYWYRQSLGQGLEFLIYFQGNSAPDKSGLPSDRFSAERTGGSVSTLTIQRTQQEDSAVYLCASSIQGALEEQYFGPGTRLTVT.